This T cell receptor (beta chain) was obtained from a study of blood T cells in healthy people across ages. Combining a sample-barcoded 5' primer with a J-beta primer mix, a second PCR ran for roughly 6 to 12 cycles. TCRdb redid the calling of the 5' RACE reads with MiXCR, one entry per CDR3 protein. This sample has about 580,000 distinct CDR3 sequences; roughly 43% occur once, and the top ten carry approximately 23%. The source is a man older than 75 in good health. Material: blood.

CDR3 region: CASSDRDSLTDTQYF. DNA of the CDR3: TGTGCCAGCAGCGACCGGGACAGTCTGACAGATACGCAGTATTTT. The J gene is TRBJ2-3, the V gene TRBV5-6, with TRBD1 identical over 7 bases. The germline V gene encodes CDR1 SGHDT and CDR2 YYEEEE. V lost 4 bases and J lost 3; bases outside the gene matches: 8. This CDR3 spans 15 amino acids.